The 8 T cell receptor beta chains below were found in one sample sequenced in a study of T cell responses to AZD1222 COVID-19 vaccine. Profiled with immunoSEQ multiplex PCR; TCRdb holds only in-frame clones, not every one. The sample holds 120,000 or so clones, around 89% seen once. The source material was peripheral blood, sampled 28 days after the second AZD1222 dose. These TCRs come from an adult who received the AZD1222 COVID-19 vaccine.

The CDR3 nucleotides are TGTGCCAGTAGTGGGACCCCCGGGACAGGGATCCTCTATAGCAATCAGCCCCAGCATTTT. Protein sequence: CASSGTPGTGILYSNQPQHF. This chain uses TRBV19 with TRBJ1-5; TRBD1 aligns across 9 bases. The CDR3 contains 20 residues. The junction had 17 bases not matched to a gene; V was cut back by 5 bases and J by 0 bases. Looked up from germline, CDR1 is LNHDA and CDR2 is SQIVND (reference sequence).

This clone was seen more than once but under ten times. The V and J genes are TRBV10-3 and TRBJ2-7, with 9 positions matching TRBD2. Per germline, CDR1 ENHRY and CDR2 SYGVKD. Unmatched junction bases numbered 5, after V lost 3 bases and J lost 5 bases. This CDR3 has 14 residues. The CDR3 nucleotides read TGTGCCATCAGTGAATCTAGCGGGATCGACGAGCAGTACTTC. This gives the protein CAISESSGIDEQYF.

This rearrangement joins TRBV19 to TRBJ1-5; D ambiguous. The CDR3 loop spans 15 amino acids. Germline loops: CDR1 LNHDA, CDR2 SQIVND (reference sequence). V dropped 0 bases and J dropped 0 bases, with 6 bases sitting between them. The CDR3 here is CASSIEGSSNQPQHF. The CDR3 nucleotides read TGTGCCAGTAGTATAGAGGGCAGTAGCAATCAGCCCCAGCATTTT.

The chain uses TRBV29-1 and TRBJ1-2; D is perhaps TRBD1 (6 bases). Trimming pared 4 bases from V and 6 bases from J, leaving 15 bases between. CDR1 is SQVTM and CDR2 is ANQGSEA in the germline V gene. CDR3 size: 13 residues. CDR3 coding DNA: TGCAGCGTTGGCCGGCCGGGGGGGCATGGCTACACCTTC. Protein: CSVGRPGGHGYTF.

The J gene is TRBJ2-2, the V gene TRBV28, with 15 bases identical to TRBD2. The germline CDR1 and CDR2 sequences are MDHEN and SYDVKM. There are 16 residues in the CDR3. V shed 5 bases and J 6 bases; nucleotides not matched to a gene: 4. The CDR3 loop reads CASSPGLAGGSGELFF. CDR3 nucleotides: TGTGCCAGCAGTCCAGGACTAGCGGGAGGGTCCGGGGAGCTGTTTTTT.

The CDR3 DNA follows: TGTGCCAGCAGCTTAGCCGCTGGTAGTTATGACGGCTACACCTTC. Translating gives CASSLAAGSYDGYTF. The chain combines TRBV11-2 with TRBJ1-2; D call uncertain. This CDR3 contains 15 residues. Per germline, CDR1 SGHAT and CDR2 FQNNGV. Trimming took 1 base from V and 8 from J, leaving 17 bases between them.

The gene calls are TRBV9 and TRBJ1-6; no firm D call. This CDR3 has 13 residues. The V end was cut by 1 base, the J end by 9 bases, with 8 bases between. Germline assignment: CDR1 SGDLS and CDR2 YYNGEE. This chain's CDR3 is CASSVSAPSPLHF. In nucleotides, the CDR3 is TGTGCCAGCAGCGTAAGCGCTCCTTCACCCCTCCACTTT.

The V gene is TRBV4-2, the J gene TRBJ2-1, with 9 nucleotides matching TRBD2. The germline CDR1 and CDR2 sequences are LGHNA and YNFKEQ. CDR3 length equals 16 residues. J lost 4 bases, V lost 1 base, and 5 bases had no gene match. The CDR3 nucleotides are TGTGCCAGCAGCCAAGTAGAAGCGGGGGGTTACAATGAGCAGTTCTTC. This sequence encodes CASSQVEAGGYNEQFF.